These T cell receptor beta chains were read from a single sample in a study of blood T cell repertoires in COVID-19. Data came from immunoSEQ multiplex PCR; TCRdb stores just in-frame clones and leaves some out. Here the sample spans 310,000 or so clones, 89% being singletons. Material for sequencing was PBMCs or T cells enriched from blood (not recorded which). The source of these receptors is a middle-aged woman who had recovered from COVID-19. The CDR3 runs from the conserved cysteine through the conserved F or W. A D gene is named only where the DNA matches it firmly. Not every row has a clone size; where given, it reads once, few, many or a size class.

TRBV9	NA	TRBJ2-7	TRBD2	TGTGCCAGCAGCCCAACGGGGGGTTTGGGGGAGCAGTACTTC	CASSPTGGLGEQYF
TRBV2	once	TRBJ2-1	TRBD1	TGTGCCAGCAGTGAACCATCGGGACAGTCCTACAATGAGCAGTTCTTC	CASSEPSGQSYNEQFF
TRBV27	NA	TRBJ2-7	TRBD1	TGTGCCAGCAGTTTGACAGGGGCCTACGAGCAGTACTTC	CASSLTGAYEQYF
TRBV13	NA	TRBJ2-3	NA	TGTGCCAGCAGGGCGGCCCCGGATACGCAGTATTTT	CASRAAPDTQYF
TRBV9	NA	TRBJ1-2	NA	TGTGCCAGCAGCGTAGCCCCCACAGGGCAGGATGGCGGCTACACCTTC	CASSVAPTGQDGGYTF
TRBV4-3	NA	TRBJ2-7	TRBD1	TGCGCCAGCAGCCAAGGGACAGGGGGAGCCTACGAGCAGTACTTC	CASSQGTGGAYEQYF
TRBV2	NA	TRBJ2-2	TRBD1	TGTGCCAGCGACAGGGGGGAATACACCGGGGAGCTGTTTTTT	CASDRGEYTGELFF
TRBV5-1	NA	TRBJ2-1	TRBD1	TGCGCCAGCAGCTTTAGGGGACAGGGGGAAAATGAGCAGTTCTTC	CASSFRGQGENEQFF
TRBV19	NA	TRBJ2-1	NA	TGTGCCAGTAGTATAGCCCCAGGCTCCTACAATGAGCAGTTCTTC	CASSIAPGSYNEQFF
TRBV19	NA	TRBJ2-3	NA	TGTGCCAGTAGTACTTGGGGGCTAGATACGCAGTATTTT	CASSTWGLDTQYF
TRBV6-5	once	TRBJ1-2	NA	TGTGCCAGCAGACCCCGGACACCCTATGGCTACACCTTC	CASRPRTPYGYTF
TRBV19	NA	TRBJ1-4	TRBD1	TGTGCCAGTAGTATTGCGCCGGGACAGCCCGGGGTGAAACTGTTTTTT	CASSIAPGQPGVKLFF
TRBV10-3	NA	TRBJ2-1	NA	TGTGCCATCAGTGAGTCGGGGGCACTAGTGCAGTTCTTC	CAISESGALVQFF
TRBV6-5	NA	TRBJ1-4	NA	TGTGCCAGCAGTTCTCAGGGAAAACTGTTTTTT	CASSSQGKLFF
TRBV10-3	NA	TRBJ1-1	TRBD1	TGTGCCATCACCAAGACAGGGGAATGGGACACTGAAGCTTTCTTT	CAITKTGEWDTEAFF
TRBV12-5	NA	TRBJ2-5	TRBD1	TGTGCTAGTGGTTTCTTGGATGACAGGGAGCAAGAGACCCAGTACTTC	CASGFLDDREQETQYF
TRBV29-1	NA	TRBJ2-3	TRBD1	TGCAGCGTTGAGGTTACAGGGGCAGATACGCAGTATTTT	CSVEVTGADTQYF
TRBV27	few	TRBJ1-1	TRBD1	TGTGCCAGCAGTCCCCGGGACAGGGTATTGAACACTGAAGCTTTCTTT	CASSPRDRVLNTEAFF
TRBV29-1	NA	TRBJ2-7	TRBD1	TGCAGCGTCAAACCACTGGACAGGGAGCGTACTTACGAGCAGTACTTC	CSVKPLDRERTYEQYF
TRBV5-8	few	TRBJ2-1	TRBD2	TGTGCCAGCAGCCCCGGACTAGCGGGAGGGTCCCACAATGAGCAGTTCTTC	CASSPGLAGGSHNEQFF
TRBV7-9	NA	TRBJ2-1	TRBD2	TGTGCCAGCAGCCCCCAGGGAGGGCGGGCAATCTATGAGCAGTTCTTC	CASSPQGGRAIYEQFF
TRBV21-1	NA	TRBJ1-1	NA	TGTGCCAGCAGCAAATTCGGATCGACAGGGGACACTGAAGCTTTCTTT	CASSKFGSTGDTEAFF
TRBV5-4	NA	TRBJ2-5	TRBD2	TGTGCCAGCAGCGTACCATTAGCGGGAGTCCGTGAGACCCAGTACTTC	CASSVPLAGVRETQYF
TRBV30	NA	TRBJ2-1	TRBD2	TGTGCCTGGAGCTCTCCCCCAGGGAGGGAGTTCTTC	CAWSSPPGREFF
TRBV7-2	NA	TRBJ1-5	NA	TGTGCCAGCAGCTTAGCTGGTGGGGCCACTCAGCCCCAGCATTTT	CASSLAGGATQPQHF
TRBV28	NA	TRBJ1-2	TRBD1	TGTGCCAGCAGCCTATATAACAGGGGTGAAGATGGCTACACCTTC	CASSLYNRGEDGYTF
TRBV30	NA	TRBJ2-3	TRBD2	TGTGCCTGGAGTGTGGAGGCGGGAGCGACAGATACGCAGTATTTT	CAWSVEAGATDTQYF
TRBV19	NA	TRBJ1-5	NA	TGTGCCACCCATCGGGCGGGTAGCAATCAGCCCCAGCATTTT	CATHRAGSNQPQHF
TRBV7-9	NA	TRBJ1-2	NA	TGTGCCAGCGGCCCTACAAGAGACACTGGCTACACCTTC	CASGPTRDTGYTF
TRBV29-1	once	TRBJ1-2	TRBD1	TGCAGCGTCAACCCGGGACAGGACAGGGGCTACACCTTC	CSVNPGQDRGYTF
TRBV25-1	NA	TRBJ1-1	NA	TGTGCCAGCAGTGAGCAGGGTTTCCTTGCTTTCTTT	CASSEQGFLAFF
TRBV6-5	NA	TRBJ1-5	TRBD1	TGTGCCAGCTTAGGGACAGGGGACCAGCCCCAGCATTTT	CASLGTGDQPQHF
TRBV5-6	NA	TRBJ1-5	NA	TGTGCCAGCAGCTTGCAACAGGGAACGTGGCCCCAGCATTTT	CASSLQQGTWPQHF
TRBV11-3	NA	TRBJ2-5	TRBD1	TGTGCCAGCAGCCAGCGACAGGGTCAAGAGACCCAGTACTTC	CASSQRQGQETQYF
TRBV27	NA	TRBJ1-2	NA	TGTGCCAGCAGTTTAGTGGGCGGCGGGGACTATGGCTACACCTTC	CASSLVGGGDYGYTF
TRBV3-1/TRBV3-2	NA	TRBJ2-3	TRBD2	TGTGCCAGCAGCCAAGTAGTAGGACTCCGGGGGGAAGATACGCAGTATTTT	CASSQVVGLRGEDTQYF
TRBV10-1	NA	TRBJ2-2	TRBD2	TGCGCCAGCAGACTAGCGGGAGGGCCTAGCGGGGAGCTGTTTTTT	CASRLAGGPSGELFF
TRBV19	NA	TRBJ2-7	NA	TGTGCCAGTAGCTTACAGGGGGGGGTCTACGAGCAGTACTTC	CASSLQGGVYEQYF
TRBV7-9	once	TRBJ2-5	NA	TGTGCCAGCAGCACAGGGACTACCTCTTCGGGGGAGACCCAGTACTTC	CASSTGTTSSGETQYF
TRBV3-1/TRBV3-2	NA	TRBJ2-7	TRBD1	TGTGCCAGCAGCCAAGAGGACAGGGGCGATTCCTACGAGCAGTACTTC	CASSQEDRGDSYEQYF
TRBV29-1	NA	TRBJ2-1	TRBD2	TGCAGCGTAAGCACTAGCGGGGGGGCGAATGAGCAGTTCTTC	CSVSTSGGANEQFF
TRBV10-3	NA	TRBJ2-1	TRBD2	TGTGCCATCAGTGAGGGACTAGTCTACAATGAGCAGTTCTTC	CAISEGLVYNEQFF
TRBV6-2/TRBV6-3	NA	TRBJ2-7	TRBD2	TGTGCCAGCAGTTACGCACTAGCGGGAGGACTCTCCTACGAGCAGTACTTC	CASSYALAGGLSYEQYF
TRBV29-1	once	TRBJ1-1	NA	TGCAGCGTTGACCGGGGAGGCAACACTGAAGCTTTCTTT	CSVDRGGNTEAFF
TRBV4-1	once	TRBJ2-1	TRBD1	TGCGCCAGCACCCGGGACAGGGGTTTGCGGGAATTGAATGAGCAGTTCTTC	CASTRDRGLRELNEQFF
TRBV19	NA	TRBJ1-5	TRBD1	TGTGCCAGTAGTCCTCGGACAGGGGGACGCAATCAGCCCCAGCATTTT	CASSPRTGGRNQPQHF